Given below is one TCR beta chain in context. Its target is not known. This sample is part of a study of post-analysis software for immune sequencing data. Overall study results and limits: A few TRBV segments (TRBV5-6, TRBV5-1 and TRBV20-1 among them) occurred more frequently in patients than in controls.

CDR1 KGHDR and CDR2 SFDVKD come from the germline V gene. Trimming took off 4 bases at V and 0 bases at J, with 15 bases between the two ends. The CDR3 runs 17 residues. Unique-molecular-identifier-tagged TCR beta cDNA libraries were used. Via MiXCR, TCRdb re-called the PCR reads, giving one row per CDR3 protein. The sample yields roughly 700,000 distinct CDR3 sequences, about 27% seen once. Sequencing used blood. The rearrangement links TRBV24-1 to TRBJ2-1; maybe TRBD2 (5 bases). The source is a girl between 5 and 17 years old with multiple sclerosis. This CDR3 is CATSDPRTGSSYNEQFF. In DNA, the CDR3 is TGTGCCACCAGTGACCCGCGGACGGGGAGCTCCTACAATGAGCAGTTCTTC.